Shown below are 10 T cell receptor beta chains from a single sample sequenced in a study of blood T cell repertoires in COVID-19. Data came from immunoSEQ multiplex PCR; TCRdb stores just in-frame clones and leaves some out. The sample holds about 190,000 clones; more than 60% are singletons and the top ten take around 11%. Sequenced material: peripheral blood. The origin of the receptors is a woman in her 50s with acute or convalescent COVID-19.

The chain combines TRBV6-2 or TRBV6-3 with TRBJ1-1; no reliable D call. Germline values: CDR1 MNHEY, CDR2 SVGEGT. This CDR3 contains 12 residues. Trimming removed 1 base from V and 8 bases from J, with 8 bases in between. CDR3 protein: CASSYWSDEAFF. CDR3 bases: TGTGCCAGCAGTTACTGGAGCGACGAAGCTTTCTTT.

The V and J genes are TRBV28 and TRBJ2-1; 10 nucleotides line up with TRBD2. With 2 bases clipped from V and 10 bases from J, the junction kept 5 bases outside the gene matches. The CDR3 contains 14 residues. Germline CDR1 reads MDHEN; CDR2 reads SYDVKM. CDR3 nucleotide sequence: TGTGCCAGCAGTTTACTAGCGGGAGATGGGGAGCAGTTCTTC. Amino acids: CASSLLAGDGEQFF.

J is TRBJ2-2 and V is TRBV30; a weak D match, TRBD2 (5 bases). The CDR3 length is 14 residues. Germline CDR1 is GTSNPN and CDR2 is SVGIG (reference sequence). V shed 3 bases and J shed 4 bases, with 12 bases lying between them. Here the CDR3 DNA reads TGTGCCTGGAGCCTGATGAGGGTCACCGGGGAGCTGTTTTTT. Translating gives CAWSLMRVTGELFF.

The chain joins TRBV7-2 to TRBJ2-3, with D tentatively TRBD1 (5 bases). V was shortened by 1 base and J by 4 bases, with 9 bases between the two germline ends. The CDR3 loop spans 14 amino acids. Germline CDR1 is SGHTA and CDR2 is FQGNSA. CDR3 sequence: CASSLVRAADTQYF. CDR3 coding DNA: TGTGCCAGCAGCTTAGTCAGGGCGGCAGATACGCAGTATTTT.

This clone has just a few counts. The chain combines TRBV4-3 with TRBJ2-5; 12 bases align to TRBD2. Trimming removed 0 bases from V and 3 bases from J; junction bases left unmatched: 14. Germline V gene data show CDR1 as LGHNA and CDR2 as YSLEER. The CDR3 has 20 amino acids. DNA of the CDR3: TGCGCCAGCAGCCAAGAAGTAGCTAGCGGGAGGGTTTACAGAAAAGAGACCCAGTACTTC. It encodes CASSQEVASGRVYRKETQYF.

The J gene is TRBJ2-4, the V gene TRBV4-3, with a possible D match to TRBD2 (5 bases). Germline V CDR1 and CDR2: LGHNA, YSLEER. The CDR3 spans 14 residues. V shed 2 bases and J shed 6 bases, with 11 bases lying between them. CDR3 bases: TGCGCCAGCAGCCAATTTGAGGGCGCAAACATTCAGTACTTC. Its translation: CASSQFEGANIQYF.

This chain uses TRBV11-2 with TRBJ2-7; the D is unclear. The V end lost 1 base, the J end lost 0 bases, and 10 bases lay between the germline ends. The length of the CDR3 is 15 residues. Germline CDR1 SGHAT, CDR2 FQNNGV. Here the CDR3 DNA reads TGTGCCAGCAGCTTAGTCTCGCGCCTCTCCTACGAGCAGTACTTC. Protein sequence: CASSLVSRLSYEQYF.

The chain carries TRBV6-5 and TRBJ1-1; D is unclear. From germline, CDR1 is MNHEY and CDR2 SVGAGI. The CDR3 has 15 amino acids. Trimming shortened V by 0 bases and J by 5 bases, and 13 bases separated the two germline ends. The CDR3 sequence is CASSYSGATGTEAFF. The CDR3 DNA reads TGTGCCAGCAGTTACTCAGGCGCCACGGGGACTGAAGCTTTCTTT.

The chain carries TRBV5-4 and TRBJ1-2, with 8 nucleotides matching TRBD1. This CDR3 comprises 15 residues. Unmatched junction bases numbered 6, after V lost 3 bases and J lost 2 bases. Germline values: CDR1 SGHNT, CDR2 YYREEE (reference sequence). The CDR3 sequence is CASSSDRARNYGYTF. In nucleotides, the CDR3 is TGTGCCAGCAGCTCGGACAGGGCGAGGAACTATGGCTACACCTTC.

This chain joins TRBV18 and TRBJ2-2; 10 nucleotides match TRBD2. V shed 6 bases and J 0 bases; nucleotides not matched to a gene: 7. The V gene's germline CDR1 is KGHSH and CDR2 LQKENI. This CDR3 is 17 amino acids long. CDR3 in DNA: TGTGCCAGCTCCCACGGACTAGCGGAAGCGAACACCGGGGAGCTGTTTTTT. Its translation: CASSHGLAEANTGELFF.